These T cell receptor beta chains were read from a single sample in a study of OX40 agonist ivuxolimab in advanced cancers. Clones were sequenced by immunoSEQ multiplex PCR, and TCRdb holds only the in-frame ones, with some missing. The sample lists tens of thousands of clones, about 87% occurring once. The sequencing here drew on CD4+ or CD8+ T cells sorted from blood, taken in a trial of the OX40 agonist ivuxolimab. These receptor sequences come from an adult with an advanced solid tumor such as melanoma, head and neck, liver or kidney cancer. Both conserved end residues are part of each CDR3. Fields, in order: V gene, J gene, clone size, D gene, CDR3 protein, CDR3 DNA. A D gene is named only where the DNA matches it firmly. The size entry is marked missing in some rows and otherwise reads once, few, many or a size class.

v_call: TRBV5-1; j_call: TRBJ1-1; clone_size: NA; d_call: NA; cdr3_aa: CASSTGNTEAFF; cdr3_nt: TGCGCCAGCAGCACAGGGAACACTGAAGCTTTCTTT
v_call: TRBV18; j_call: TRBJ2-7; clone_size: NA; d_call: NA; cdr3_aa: CASSPKESAYEQYF; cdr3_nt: TGTGCCAGCTCACCGAAGGAATCCGCCTACGAGCAGTACTTC
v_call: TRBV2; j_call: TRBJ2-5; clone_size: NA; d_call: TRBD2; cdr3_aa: CASSDPRDYNQETQYF; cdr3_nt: TGTGCCAGCAGTGATCCCCGGGACTACAACCAAGAGACCCAGTACTTC
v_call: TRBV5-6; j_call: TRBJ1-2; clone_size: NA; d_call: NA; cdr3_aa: CASSLSGFNYGYTF; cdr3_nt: TGTGCCAGCAGCTTGTCGGGGTTTAACTATGGCTACACCTTC
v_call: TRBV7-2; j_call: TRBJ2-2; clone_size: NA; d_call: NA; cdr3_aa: CASSLDYRRQYTGELFF; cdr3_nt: TGTGCCAGCAGCTTAGATTATAGGCGACAGTACACCGGGGAGCTGTTTTTT
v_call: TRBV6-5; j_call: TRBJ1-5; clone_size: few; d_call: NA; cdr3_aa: CASSRTVTNQPQHF; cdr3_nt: TGTGCCAGCAGCCGTACAGTGACCAATCAGCCCCAGCATTTT
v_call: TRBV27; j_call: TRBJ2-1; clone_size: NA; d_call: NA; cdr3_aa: CASTFGRAASEQFF; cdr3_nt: TGTGCCAGCACATTCGGCAGGGCGGCATCTGAGCAGTTCTTC
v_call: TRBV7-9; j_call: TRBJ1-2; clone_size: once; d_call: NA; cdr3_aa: CAAGGNGYTF; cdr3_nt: TGTGCCGCAGGCGGTAATGGCTACACCTTC
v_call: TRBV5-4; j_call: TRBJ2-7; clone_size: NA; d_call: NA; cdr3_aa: CASSFGTGEQYF; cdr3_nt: TGTGCCAGCAGCTTTGGGACGGGGGAGCAGTACTTC
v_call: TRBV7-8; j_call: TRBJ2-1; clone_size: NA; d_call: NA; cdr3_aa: CASRRGYNEQFF; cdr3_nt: TGTGCCAGCAGGAGGGGATACAATGAGCAGTTCTTC
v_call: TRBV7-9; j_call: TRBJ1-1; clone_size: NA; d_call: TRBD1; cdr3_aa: CASSTIRGGYTEAFF; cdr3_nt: TGTGCCAGCAGCACGATCAGGGGGGGATACACTGAAGCTTTCTTT
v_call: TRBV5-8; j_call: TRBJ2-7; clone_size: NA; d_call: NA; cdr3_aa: CASSTDYEQYF; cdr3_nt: TGTGCCAGCAGCACTGATTACGAGCAGTACTTC
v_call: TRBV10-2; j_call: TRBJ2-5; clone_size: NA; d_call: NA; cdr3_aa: CASSPGSPLLQETQYF; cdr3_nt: TGCGCCAGCAGTCCCGGTAGCCCTCTTCTACAAGAGACCCAGTACTTC
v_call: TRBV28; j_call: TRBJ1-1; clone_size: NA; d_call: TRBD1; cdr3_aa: CASSLDREVNTEAFF; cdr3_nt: TGTGCCAGCAGTTTAGACAGGGAGGTGAACACTGAAGCTTTCTTT
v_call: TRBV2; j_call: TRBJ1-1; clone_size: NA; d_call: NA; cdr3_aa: CASTHPRELGTEAFF; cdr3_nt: TGTGCCAGCACCCACCCCAGGGAGTTAGGCACTGAAGCTTTCTTT
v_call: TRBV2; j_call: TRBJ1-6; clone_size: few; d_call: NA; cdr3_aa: CASSDRGYNSPLHF; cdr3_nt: TGTGCCAGCAGTGACAGGGGTTATAATTCACCCCTCCACTTT
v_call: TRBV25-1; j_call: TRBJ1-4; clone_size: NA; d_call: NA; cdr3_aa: CASSEFRTNEKLFF; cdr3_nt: TGTGCCAGCAGTGAATTCCGGACTAATGAAAAACTGTTTTTT
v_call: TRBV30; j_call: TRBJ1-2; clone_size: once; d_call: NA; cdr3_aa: CAWSAANRIYGYTF; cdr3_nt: TGTGCCTGGAGTGCGGCGAACAGGATCTATGGCTACACCTTC
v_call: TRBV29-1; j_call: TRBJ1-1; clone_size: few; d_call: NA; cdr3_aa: CSAVAREAFF; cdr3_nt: TGCAGCGCTGTGGCTCGTGAAGCTTTCTTT
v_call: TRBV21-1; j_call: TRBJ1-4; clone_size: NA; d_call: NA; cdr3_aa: CAGQPPNEKLFF; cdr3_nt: TGTGCAGGGCAGCCGCCCAATGAAAAACTGTTTTTT
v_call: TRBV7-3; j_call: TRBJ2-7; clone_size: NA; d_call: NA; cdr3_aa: CASSLGGAHYEQYF; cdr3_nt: TGTGCCAGCAGCTTAGGAGGGGCCCACTACGAGCAGTACTTC
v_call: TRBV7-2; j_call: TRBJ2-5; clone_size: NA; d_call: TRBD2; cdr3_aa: CASSSGLASQETQYF; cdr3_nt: TGTGCCAGCAGCTCGGGACTAGCGTCCCAAGAGACCCAGTACTTC
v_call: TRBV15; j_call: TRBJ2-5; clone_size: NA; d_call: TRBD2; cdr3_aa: CATSRLTSGIQETQYF; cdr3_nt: TGTGCCACCAGCAGATTGACTAGCGGGATACAAGAGACCCAGTACTTC
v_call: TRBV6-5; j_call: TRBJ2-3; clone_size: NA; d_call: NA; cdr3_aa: CASSWGRGGDTQYF; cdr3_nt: TGTGCCAGCAGTTGGGGCAGGGGGGGGGATACGCAGTATTTT
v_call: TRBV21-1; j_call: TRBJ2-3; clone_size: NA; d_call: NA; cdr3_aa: CASSNRIRLGRNPKAADTQYF; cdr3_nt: TGTGCCAGCAGCAATCGTATAAGGTTGGGGCGGAATCCCAAAGCCGCAGATACGCAGTATTTT
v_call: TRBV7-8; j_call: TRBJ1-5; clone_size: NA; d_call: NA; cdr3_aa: CASSKRQGDQPQHF; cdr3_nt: TGTGCCAGCAGTAAGAGGCAGGGAGATCAGCCCCAGCATTTT
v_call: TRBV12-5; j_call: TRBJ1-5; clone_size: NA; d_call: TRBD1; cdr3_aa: CASGLETRGGQPQHF; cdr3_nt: TGTGCTAGTGGTTTGGAGACCAGGGGGGGTCAGCCCCAGCATTTT
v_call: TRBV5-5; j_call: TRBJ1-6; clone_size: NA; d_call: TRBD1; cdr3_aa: CASSLGQGASNSPLHF; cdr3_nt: TGTGCCAGCAGCTTGGGTCAGGGGGCCTCGAATTCACCCCTCCACTTT
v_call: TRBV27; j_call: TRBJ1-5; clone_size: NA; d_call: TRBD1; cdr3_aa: CASSSDRVGNQPQHF; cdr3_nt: TGTGCCAGCAGTTCGGACAGGGTGGGCAATCAGCCCCAGCATTTT
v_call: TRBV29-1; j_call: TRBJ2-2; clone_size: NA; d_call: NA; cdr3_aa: CSVEVGGIGTGELFF; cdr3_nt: TGCAGCGTTGAAGTTGGAGGGATAGGAACCGGGGAGCTGTTTTTT
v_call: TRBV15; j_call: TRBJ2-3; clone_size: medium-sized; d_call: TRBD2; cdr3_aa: CATSRDTGGLHTTDTQYF; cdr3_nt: TGTGCCACCAGCAGAGATACGGGAGGACTACACACCACAGATACGCAGTATTTT
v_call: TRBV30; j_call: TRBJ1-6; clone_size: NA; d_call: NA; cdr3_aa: CACPSGPNSPLHF; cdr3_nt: TGTGCCTGCCCGAGCGGGCCGAATTCACCCCTCCACTTT
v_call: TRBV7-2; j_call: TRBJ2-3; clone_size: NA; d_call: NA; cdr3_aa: CASSRDLRDTKYF; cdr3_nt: TGTGCCAGCAGCCGGGACCTCCGGGACACGAAGTATTTT
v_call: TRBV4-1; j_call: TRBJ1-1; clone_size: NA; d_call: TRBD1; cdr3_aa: CASSLKTGGTEAFF; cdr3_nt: TGCGCCAGCAGCCTTAAAACAGGGGGAACTGAAGCTTTCTTT
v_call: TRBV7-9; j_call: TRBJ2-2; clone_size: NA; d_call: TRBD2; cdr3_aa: CASSLVSGKTNTGELFF; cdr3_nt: TGTGCCAGCAGCTTAGTTAGCGGGAAAACGAACACCGGGGAGCTGTTTTTT
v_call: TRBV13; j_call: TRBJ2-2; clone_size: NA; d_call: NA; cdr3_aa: CASSTRGTVLTGELFF; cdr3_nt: TGTGCCAGCAGCACCCGAGGGACGGTACTCACCGGGGAGCTGTTTTTT
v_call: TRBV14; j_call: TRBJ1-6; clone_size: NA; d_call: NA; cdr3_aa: CASSQDGNSPLHF; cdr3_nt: TGTGCCAGCAGCCAAGATGGTAATTCACCCCTCCACTTT
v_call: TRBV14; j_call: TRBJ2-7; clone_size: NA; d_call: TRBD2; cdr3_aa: CASSRSGAGGGRYEQYF; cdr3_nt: TGTGCCAGCAGCCGTTCCGGGGCGGGAGGGGGCAGGTACGAGCAGTACTTC
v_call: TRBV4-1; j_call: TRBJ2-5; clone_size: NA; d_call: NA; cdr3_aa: CASSQERMDQETQYF; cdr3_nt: TGCGCCAGCAGCCAAGAAAGGATGGACCAAGAGACCCAGTACTTC
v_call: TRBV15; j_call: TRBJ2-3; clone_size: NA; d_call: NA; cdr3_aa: CATSRPTAWYGDTQYF; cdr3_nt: TGTGCCACCAGCAGACCTACGGCGTGGTATGGAGATACGCAGTATTTT
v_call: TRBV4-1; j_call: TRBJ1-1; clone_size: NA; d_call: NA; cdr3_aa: CASSHQSGGGTEAFF; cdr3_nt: TGCGCCAGCAGCCACCAGTCGGGGGGGGGAACTGAAGCTTTCTTT
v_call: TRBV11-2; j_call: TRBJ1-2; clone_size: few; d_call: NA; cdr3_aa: CASSVTPRGGYTF; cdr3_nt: TGTGCCAGCAGCGTCACACCCCGCGGGGGCTACACCTTC
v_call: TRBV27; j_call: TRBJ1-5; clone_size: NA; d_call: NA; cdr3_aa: CASSLVGSALSNQPQHF; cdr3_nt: TGTGCCAGCAGTTTAGTCGGCTCGGCGCTTAGCAATCAGCCCCAGCATTTT
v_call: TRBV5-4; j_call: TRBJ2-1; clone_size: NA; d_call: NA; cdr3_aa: CASSLGASSYNEQFF; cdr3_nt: TGTGCCAGCAGCTTGGGAGCGAGCTCCTACAATGAGCAGTTCTTC
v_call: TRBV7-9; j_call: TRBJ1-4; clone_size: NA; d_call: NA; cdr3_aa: CASSPPMRDEKLFF; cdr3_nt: TGTGCCAGCAGCCCCCCCATGCGTGATGAAAAACTGTTTTTT
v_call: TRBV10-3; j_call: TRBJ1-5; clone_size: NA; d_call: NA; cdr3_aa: CAISDSSGVTQPQHF; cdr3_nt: TGTGCCATCAGTGATAGCTCGGGGGTAACTCAGCCCCAGCATTTT
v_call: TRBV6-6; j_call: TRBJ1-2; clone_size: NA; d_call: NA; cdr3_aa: CASKYRASTVDGYTF; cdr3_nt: TGTGCCAGCAAATACAGGGCCAGTACTGTTGATGGCTACACCTTC
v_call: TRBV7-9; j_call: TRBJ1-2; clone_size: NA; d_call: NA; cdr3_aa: CASSPTGTGYTF; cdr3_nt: TGTGCCAGCAGTCCGACAGGAACTGGCTACACCTTC
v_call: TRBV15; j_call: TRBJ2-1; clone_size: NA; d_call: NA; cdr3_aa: CATSRVPVGEQFF; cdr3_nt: TGTGCCACCAGCAGAGTGCCCGTCGGTGAGCAGTTCTTC
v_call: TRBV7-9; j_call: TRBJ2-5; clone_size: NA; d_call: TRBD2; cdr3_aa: CASSSRLAAQETQYF; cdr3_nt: TGTGCCAGCAGCAGCAGACTAGCGGCCCAAGAGACCCAGTACTTC
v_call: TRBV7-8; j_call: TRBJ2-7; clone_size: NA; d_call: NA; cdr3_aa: CASSGGSSGQSSYEQYF; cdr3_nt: TGTGCCAGCAGCGGGGGTAGTTCGGGGCAGAGCTCCTACGAGCAGTACTTC
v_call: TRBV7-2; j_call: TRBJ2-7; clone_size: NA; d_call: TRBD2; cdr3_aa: CASSLAGANYEQYF; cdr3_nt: TGTGCCAGCAGTTTAGCGGGAGCGAACTACGAGCAGTACTTC
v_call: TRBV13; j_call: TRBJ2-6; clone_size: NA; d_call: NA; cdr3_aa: CASSPAGAGALSGANVLTF; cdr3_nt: TGTGCCAGCAGCCCCGCCGGGGCGGGGGCTCTCTCTGGGGCCAACGTCCTGACTTTC